Each of the 23 T cell receptor beta chains below was sequenced from the same sample in a study of blood T cell repertoires in COVID-19. The table came from immunoSEQ multiplex PCR; TCRdb's copy has only in-frame clones and leaves some out. This table holds almost 250,000 clones, roughly 85% found once. The sequenced sample was PBMCs or T cells enriched from blood (not recorded which). These receptors were taken from a woman in her 50s with acute COVID-19.

The rearrangement uses TRBV10-3 and TRBJ1-5; D might be TRBD1 (5 bases). CDR1 ENHRY and CDR2 SYGVKD come from the germline V gene. With 0 bases removed from V and 5 bases from J, the gap between germline ends came to 11 bases. The CDR3 is 15 residues long. Here the CDR3 reads CAISESGGTHQPQHF. DNA for the CDR3: TGTGCCATCAGTGAGTCGGGAGGGACGCATCAGCCCCAGCATTTT.

For this clone: Without the conserved terminal phenylalanine or tryptophan, this CDR3 likely stems from a read error. No DNA is shown, since the ends of the CDR3 on it are uncertain; the CDR3 is the one TCRdb lists. V is TRBV21-1 and J is TRBJ2-7; the D call TRBD1 from the table was never checked on the DNA. TRBV21-1 corresponds to a pseudogene. The CDR3 is 14 residues long, counting both termini. The CDR3 sequence is CASRTDRGHLFSFS.

This chain links TRBV7-2 with TRBJ1-1, with TRBD1 identical over 7 bases. V lost 2 bases to trimming and J lost 1 base; unmatched junction nucleotides: 7. CDR1 and CDR2 (germline): SGHTA, FQGNSA. The CDR3 covers 16 residues. The CDR3, as DNA: TGTGCCAGCAGCTTACGATTCGGGGACAGGAACACTGAAGCTTTCTTT. Translation: CASSLRFGDRNTEAFF.

This chain uses TRBV18 with TRBJ2-2; tentative D call: TRBD1 (6 bases). Trimming cost V 3 bases and J 6 bases, with 11 bases left between them. The germline V gene encodes CDR1 KGHSH and CDR2 LQKENI. The CDR3 contains 14 residues. Here the CDR3 DNA reads TGTGCCAGCTCACCCTTACAGGGAGCCGGGGAGCTGTTTTTT. Amino acid sequence: CASSPLQGAGELFF.

This clone was observed a single time. The chain joins TRBV7-3 to TRBJ2-1; 11 positions match TRBD2. CDR1 and CDR2 (germline): SGHTA, FQGTGA. V shed 5 bases, J shed 4 bases, and the junction held 4 bases outside the gene matches. The CDR3 totals 15 residues. CDR3 bases: TGTGCCAGCAGCCCGCTAGCGGGGGGTTACAATGAGCAGTTCTTC. Protein: CASSPLAGGYNEQFF. The whole variable domain, remainder taken from reference TRBV7-3 and TRBJ2-1, is GAGVSQTPSNKVTEKGKYVELRCDPISGHTALYWYRQSLGQGPEFLIYFQGTGAADDSGLPNDRFFAVRPEGSVSTLKIQRTERGDSAVYLCASSPLAGGYNEQFFGPGTRLTVL.

This clone was counted a single time. This chain links TRBV18 with TRBJ2-3; TRBD2 might be the D (6 bases). V gave up 3 bases and J gave up 8 bases, with 24 bases separating them. The CDR3 is made up of 17 amino acids. The germline gives CDR1 KGHSH, CDR2 LQKENI. The CDR3 DNA follows: TGTGCCAGCTCACCCCAGCTACAGGCCTGGGGGGAGGCTACGCAGTATTTT. This gives the protein CASSPQLQAWGEATQYF.

The chain uses TRBV7-2 and TRBJ1-2; 8 nucleotides align to TRBD1. Germline CDR1 reads SGHTA; CDR2 reads FQGNSA. This CDR3 is built from 14 residues. V lost 5 bases to trimming and J lost 8 bases; unmatched junction nucleotides: 10. In DNA, the CDR3 is TGTGCCAGCAGCCCAGGGGGCAAGGAAGTCGGCTACACCTTC. This sequence encodes CASSPGGKEVGYTF.

The chain couples TRBV27 to TRBJ1-2; D is perhaps TRBD1 (5 bases). The CDR3 covers 17 residues. Deletions cut 4 bases from V and 4 bases from J, with 22 bases between. Germline loops: CDR1 MNHEY, CDR2 SMNVEV (reference sequence). CDR3 in DNA: TGTGCCAGCAGTTCCCGTTTTGGGCGGGGGGTGGCCTATGGCTACACCTTC. This codes for CASSSRFGRGVAYGYTF.

Remarks on this clone: Other DNA sequences in this specimen translate into the identical CDR3. The rearrangement uses TRBV11-2 and TRBJ1-2; D perhaps matches TRBD1 (5 bases). The CDR3 spans 13 residues. The germline V gene encodes CDR1 SGHAT and CDR2 FQNNGV. The ends were cut back, 3 bases at V and 7 bases at J, with 12 bases in the middle. CDR3 nucleotides: TGTGCCAGCAGCTTTAGCAGGGAGGTTGGCTACACCTTC. Its protein product is CASSFSREVGYTF. Looking up the rest from reference TRBV11-2 and TRBJ1-2 gives the full variable domain: EAGVAQSPRYKIIEKRQSVAFWCNPISGHATLYWYQQILGQGPKLLIQFQNNGVVDDSQLPKDRFSAERLKGVDSTLKIQPAKLEDSAVYLCASSFSREVGYTFGSGTRLTVV.

Of note for this clone: A much larger clone lies a single base off, so this may be a read error. The chain links TRBV14 to TRBJ1-5, with 8 bases matching TRBD1. Trimming removed 4 bases from V and 2 bases from J; junction bases left unmatched: 1. The CDR3 loop spans 14 amino acids. CDR1 is SGHDN, CDR2 FVKESK, per germline. The CDR3 reads CASSPTGGNQPQHF. CDR3 coding DNA: TGTGCCAGCAGCCCGACAGGGGGCAATCAGCCCCAGCATTTT. Complete variable domain (other parts from reference TRBV14 and TRBJ1-5): EAGVTQFPSHSVIEKGQTVTLRCDPISGHDNLYWYRRVMGKEIKFLLHFVKESKQDESGMPNNRFLAERTGGTYSTLKVQPAELEDSGVYFCASSPTGGNQPQHFGDGTRLSIL.

The chain recombines TRBV7-2 with TRBJ2-5; TRBD1 is a possible D gene (6 bases). Germline V gives CDR1 SGHTA, CDR2 FQGNSA. V lost 5 bases to trimming and J lost 1 base, with 14 bases between them. The CDR3 spans 15 residues. The CDR3 region has the DNA TGTGCCAGCAGCCCGAGGGGGTCGGGCCAAGAGACCCAGTACTTC. This translates into CASSPRGSGQETQYF. Full variable domain (remainder filled in from reference TRBV7-2 and TRBJ2-5): GAGVSQSPSNKVTEKGKDVELRCDPISGHTALYWYRQSLGQGLEFLIYFQGNSAPDKSGLPSDRFSAERTGGSVSTLTIQRTQQEDSAVYLCASSPRGSGQETQYFGPGTRLLVL.

This chain connects TRBV25-1 to TRBJ1-1; TRBD1 agrees at 7 bases. The germline V gene encodes CDR1 MGHDK and CDR2 SYGVNS. Losses at the gene ends were 6 bases for V and 3 bases for J; bases not matched to a gene: 4. This CDR3 is 13 amino acids long. The CDR3 sequence: CASSRGLDTEAFF. For the CDR3, the DNA is TGTGCCAGCAGCAGGGGGTTAGACACTGAAGCTTTCTTT.

The V gene is TRBV5-1, the J gene TRBJ2-5; D is perhaps TRBD2 (7 bases). CDR3 length: 14 amino acids. Trimming stripped 4 bases from V and 3 bases from J, with 13 bases between. Looked up from germline, CDR1 is SGHRS and CDR2 is YFSETQ. The CDR3 DNA is TGCGCCAGCAGCAGAGGGGGGGCGAAAGAGACCCAGTACTTC. This encodes CASSRGGAKETQYF.

This chain joins TRBV4-3 and TRBJ2-5, with 16 bases fitting TRBD2. Germline loops: CDR1 LGHNA, CDR2 YSLEER. Trimming removed 3 bases from V and 5 bases from J; junction bases left unmatched: 6. The CDR3 has 17 amino acids. The CDR3 bases are TGCGCCAGCAGCCAGGGGACTAGCGGGGGGGCCGATGAGACCCAGTACTTC. The encoded protein is CASSQGTSGGADETQYF.

The chain links TRBV10-3 to TRBJ2-3, with TRBD1 matching 7 bases. This CDR3 has 12 residues. From germline, CDR1 is ENHRY and CDR2 SYGVKD. J gave up 4 bases and V 9 bases, and 4 bases lay outside the gene matches. The CDR3: CAIQGTPDTQYF. CDR3 sequence (DNA): TGTGCCATACAGGGGACCCCAGATACGCAGTATTTT.

Comment on this clone: Other DNA sequences from this sample encode an identical CDR3 as well. V is TRBV5-1 and J is TRBJ1-1; D is undetermined. Looked up from germline, CDR1 is SGHRS and CDR2 is YFSETQ. The ends were cut back, 2 bases at V and 0 bases at J, with 8 bases in the middle. The CDR3 runs 14 residues. The CDR3: CASSLGVMNTEAFF. As DNA, the CDR3 is TGCGCCAGCAGCTTAGGAGTGATGAACACTGAAGCTTTCTTT.

The J gene is TRBJ1-5, the V gene TRBV7-8; the match to TRBD1 covers 11 bases. In germline, CDR1 is SGHVS, CDR2 FQNEAQ. CDR3 length: 16 residues. Losses at the gene ends were 5 bases for V and 5 bases for J; bases not matched to a gene: 8. This CDR3 is CASSTGQGGSHQPQHF. DNA of the CDR3: TGTGCCAGCAGCACGGGACAGGGGGGTTCCCATCAGCCCCAGCATTTT. The entire variable domain, with the rest obtained from reference TRBV7-8 and TRBJ1-5, is as follows: GAGVSQSPRYKVAKRGQDVALRCDPISGHVSLFWYQQALGQGPEFLTYFQNEAQLDKSGLPSDRFFAERPEGSVSTLKIQRTQQEDSAVYLCASSTGQGGSHQPQHFGDGTRLSIL.

This chain joins TRBV7-2 and TRBJ2-3; 10 nucleotides agree with TRBD2. Germline V gives CDR1 SGHTA, CDR2 FQGNSA. The CDR3 runs 20 residues. J was trimmed by 3 bases and V by 0 bases; bases with no gene match: 15. The CDR3 sequence is CASSLAPSGGAGGVTDTQYF. The CDR3 region has the DNA TGTGCCAGCAGCTTAGCGCCGAGCGGGGGGGCCGGAGGGGTTACAGATACGCAGTATTTT.

The CDR3 here is CASSPLGGALDNEQFF. The CDR3 coding sequence is TGTGCCAGCAGCCCCTTGGGGGGGGCTCTTGACAATGAGCAGTTCTTC. V and J are TRBV11-2 and TRBJ2-1; D may be TRBD2 (7 bases). Germline V gene data show CDR1 as SGHAT and CDR2 as FQNNGV. V lost 5 bases, J lost 5 bases, and 19 bases lay in between. The CDR3 is 16 amino acids.

V usage is TRBV12-3 or TRBV12-4 and J usage is TRBJ1-6, with D uncertain. The V gene lost 2 bases and the J gene lost 8 bases, with 7 bases spanning the gap. This CDR3 region has 13 residues. The CDR3 bases are TGTGCCAGCAGTTTAACGGGAGATTCACCCCTCCACTTT. Amino acid sequence: CASSLTGDSPLHF.

The V and J genes are TRBV15 and TRBJ2-7; 8 positions match TRBD2. V shed 1 base, J shed 2 bases, and the junction held 7 bases outside the gene matches. This CDR3 comprises 16 residues. The germline V gene has CDR1 LNHNV and CDR2 YYDKDF (reference sequence). The CDR3 bases are TGTGCCACCAGCAGAGGTGGGCGGGGGGCAGCCTACGAGCAGTACTTC. This translates into CATSRGGRGAAYEQYF.

Only a few counts were recorded for this clone. The chain combines TRBV5-1 with TRBJ1-2, with a weak D call TRBD1 (6 bases). This CDR3 has 15 residues. Germline V gene sequence: CDR1 SGHRS, CDR2 YFSETQ. Trimming cost V 3 bases and J 0 bases, with 12 bases left between them. The CDR3 bases are TGCGCCAGCAGCTCACAACAGGGAGCTAACTATGGCTACACCTTC. It is translated as CASSSQQGANYGYTF.

This sequence joins TRBV5-4 and TRBJ1-1, with 7 bases fitting TRBD1. Trimming at V came to 4 bases and at J to 3 bases, leaving 6 bases not matched to a gene. Germline V gene data show CDR1 as SGHNT and CDR2 as YYREEE (reference sequence). This CDR3 has 14 residues. The CDR3, as DNA: TGTGCCAGCAGCCTGGGACAGATAGACACTGAAGCTTTCTTT. Translation: CASSLGQIDTEAFF.